A selection of T cell receptor beta chains follows, all from one sample in a study of T cell responses to AZD1222 COVID-19 vaccine. Clones were sequenced by immunoSEQ multiplex PCR, and TCRdb holds only the in-frame ones, with some missing. The top ten clones hold 2.9% of a sample with some 150,000 clones, more than 80% of them seen once. The input for sequencing was peripheral blood, taken on day 0 of AZD1222 vaccination. The receptors shown here come from an adult in good health. Each CDR3 is given with its conserved first and last residue. The D gene is left open where the match is weak. A clone size is listed for some rows: how often the clone was seen (once, few, many), or a class if it is expanded.

J gene | clone size | D gene | V gene | CDR3 protein | CDR3 DNA
TRBJ1-2 | - | - | TRBV7-3 | CAPGPAGYTF | TGTGCCCCTGGCCCGGCGGGCTACACCTTC
TRBJ1-6 | - | - | TRBV7-8 | CASSLRSGDSPLHF | TGTGCCAGCAGCTTACGGTCAGGGGATTCACCCCTCCACTTT
TRBJ1-1 | - | - | TRBV7-2 | CASSLAGQLNTEAFF | TGTGCCAGCAGCTTAGCTGGTCAGCTAAACACTGAAGCTTTCTTT
TRBJ2-1 | - | - | TRBV7-3 | CASSRTGSSYNEQFF | TGTGCCAGCAGCCGTACTGGTAGCTCCTACAATGAGCAGTTCTTC
TRBJ1-2 | once | - | TRBV12-3/TRBV12-4 | CASSLANYGYTF | TGTGCCAGCAGTTTAGCTAACTATGGCTACACCTTC
TRBJ2-7 | - | - | TRBV13 | CASSLISGPDYEQYF | TGTGCCAGCAGCTTAATTTCGGGGCCTGACTACGAGCAGTACTTC
TRBJ2-3 | - | TRBD2 | TRBV6-2/TRBV6-3 | CASSVTSGGSDTQYF | TGTGCCAGCAGTGTTACTAGCGGGGGGAGTGATACGCAGTATTTT
TRBJ1-4 | - | TRBD1 | TRBV5-1 | CASSKTGDNEKLFF | TGCGCCAGCAGCAAGACAGGGGATAATGAAAAACTGTTTTTT
TRBJ2-2 | - | TRBD1 | TRBV5-4 | CASSSRQGAPGELFF | TGTGCCAGCAGTTCTAGACAGGGGGCCCCCGGGGAGCTGTTTTTT
TRBJ2-7 | - | - | TRBV7-6 | CASSLMSSTSYEQYF | TGTGCCAGCAGCTTAATGTCTAGCACCTCCTACGAGCAGTACTTC
TRBJ2-7 | - | TRBD2 | TRBV4-3 | CASREGLAAPYEQYF | TGCGCCAGCAGAGAAGGACTAGCGGCTCCCTACGAGCAGTACTTC
TRBJ2-5 | - | TRBD2 | TRBV5-1 | CASSRGASGGIWETQYF | TGCGCCAGCAGCCGAGGGGCTAGCGGGGGGATTTGGGAGACCCAGTACTTC
TRBJ1-4 | - | - | TRBV7-9 | CASSLEEVGEKLFF | TGTGCCAGCAGCTTAGAGGAGGTCGGGGAAAAACTGTTTTTT
TRBJ2-1 | - | TRBD1 | TRBV12-3/TRBV12-4 | CASRDRGYNEQFF | TGTGCCAGCAGGGACAGGGGTTACAATGAGCAGTTCTTC
TRBJ1-4 | - | - | TRBV7-9 | CASSVGGQPNEKLFF | TGTGCCAGCAGCGTGGGGGGCCAGCCTAATGAAAAACTGTTTTTT
TRBJ2-6 | - | TRBD1 | TRBV9 | CASSDGQGQISGANVLTF | TGTGCCAGCAGCGACGGACAGGGGCAGATCTCTGGGGCCAACGTCCTGACTTTC
TRBJ1-1 | - | TRBD1 | TRBV5-1 | CASSHPGGGTEAFF | TGCGCCAGCTCCCACCCAGGGGGAGGGACTGAAGCTTTCTTT
TRBJ1-2 | once | - | TRBV19 | CASSLSRTADYGYTF | TGTGCCAGTAGTCTATCTCGGACAGCCGACTATGGCTACACCTTC
TRBJ2-3 | - | - | TRBV9 | CASSTGGTDTQYF | TGTGCCAGCAGCACCGGGGGCACAGATACGCAGTATTTT
TRBJ2-7 | - | TRBD1 | TRBV15 | CATSSRDRAHHTF | TGTGCCACCAGCAGTAGGGACAGGGCCCACCATACTTTC
TRBJ1-2 | - | - | TRBV6-6 | CASIGTNEISGYTF | TGTGCCAGCATCGGAACTAACGAGATCTCTGGCTACACCTTC
TRBJ2-3 | - | - | TRBV6-4 | CASSDSDTDTQYF | TGTGCCAGCAGTGACTCCGACACAGATACGCAGTATTTT
TRBJ2-1 | - | - | TRBV7-2 | CASSLYPGVAWSDEQFF | TGTGCCAGCAGCTTATACCCGGGAGTCGCGTGGTCCGATGAGCAGTTCTTC
TRBJ2-1 | - | TRBD2 | TRBV5-4 | CASTPGGRGAHNEQFF | TGTGCCAGCACTCCGGGAGGGCGGGGGGCGCACAATGAGCAGTTCTTC
TRBJ1-5 | - | - | TRBV11-2 | CASSLPGGNQPQHF | TGTGCCAGCAGCTTGCCAGGGGGCAATCAGCCCCAGCATTTT
TRBJ2-3 | - | TRBD1 | TRBV9 | CASSEGALWDTQYF | TGTGCCAGCAGCGAGGGGGCCCTCTGGGATACGCAGTATTTT